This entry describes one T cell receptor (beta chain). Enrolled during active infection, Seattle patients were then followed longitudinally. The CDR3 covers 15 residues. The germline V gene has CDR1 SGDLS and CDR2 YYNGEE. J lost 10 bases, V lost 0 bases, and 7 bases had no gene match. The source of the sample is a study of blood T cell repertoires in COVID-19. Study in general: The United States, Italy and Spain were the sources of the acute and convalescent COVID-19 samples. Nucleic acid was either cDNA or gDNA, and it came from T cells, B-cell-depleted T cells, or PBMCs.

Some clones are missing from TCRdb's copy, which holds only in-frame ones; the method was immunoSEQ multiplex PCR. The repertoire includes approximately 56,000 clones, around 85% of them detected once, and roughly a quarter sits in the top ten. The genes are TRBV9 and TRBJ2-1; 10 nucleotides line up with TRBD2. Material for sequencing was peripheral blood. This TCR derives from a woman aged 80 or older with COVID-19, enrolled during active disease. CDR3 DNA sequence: TGTGCCAGCAGCGTAGCATTAGCGGGGGGCAGGGAGCAGTTCTTC. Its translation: CASSVALAGGREQFF. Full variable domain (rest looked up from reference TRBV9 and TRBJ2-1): DSGVTQTPKHLITATGQRVTLRCSPRSGDLSVYWYQQSLDQGLQFLIQYYNGEERAKGNILERFSAQQFPDLHSELNLSSLELGDSALYFCASSVALAGGREQFFGPGTRLTVL.